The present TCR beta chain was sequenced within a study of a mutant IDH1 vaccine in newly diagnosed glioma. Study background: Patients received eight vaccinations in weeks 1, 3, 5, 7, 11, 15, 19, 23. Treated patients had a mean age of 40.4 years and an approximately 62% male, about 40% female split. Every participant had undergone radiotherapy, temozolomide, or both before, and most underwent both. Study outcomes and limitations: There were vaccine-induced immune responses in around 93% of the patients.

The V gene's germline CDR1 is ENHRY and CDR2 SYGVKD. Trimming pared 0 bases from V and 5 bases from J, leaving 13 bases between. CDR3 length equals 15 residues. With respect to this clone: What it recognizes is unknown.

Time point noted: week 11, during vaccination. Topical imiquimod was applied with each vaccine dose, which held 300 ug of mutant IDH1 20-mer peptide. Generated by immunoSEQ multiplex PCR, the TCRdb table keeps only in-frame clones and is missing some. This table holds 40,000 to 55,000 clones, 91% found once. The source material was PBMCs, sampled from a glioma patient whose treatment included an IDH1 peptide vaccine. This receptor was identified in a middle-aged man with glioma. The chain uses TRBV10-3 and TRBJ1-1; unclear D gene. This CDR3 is CAISESRGYGTEAFF. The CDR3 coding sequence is TGTGCCATCAGTGAGTCTCGGGGTTACGGGACTGAAGCTTTCTTT.